This entry lists 14 T cell receptor beta chains sequenced from one sample in a study of radiotherapy plus CTLA-4 blockade in lung cancer. The method was immunoSEQ multiplex PCR; TCRdb's version includes in-frame clones alone and lacks a portion of them. Of around 70,000 clones listed, roughly four fifths are singletons. The sequenced sample was peripheral blood, obtained from a patient treated with radiotherapy plus ipilimumab. These receptors originate from a human donor with non-small cell lung cancer who had a partial response to radiotherapy plus ipilimumab.

V is TRBV20-1 and J is TRBJ1-1; tentative D call: TRBD1 (5 bases). Germline V gene data show CDR1 as DFQATT and CDR2 as SNEGSKA (reference sequence). V lost 5 bases, J lost 6 bases, and 10 bases lay in between. The CDR3 extends over 11 amino acids. CDR3 amino acids: CSAEGEAEAFF. CDR3 DNA sequence: TGCAGTGCTGAAGGGGAAGCTGAAGCTTTCTTT.

This clone has only one observation. The chain recombines TRBV11-2 with TRBJ2-7, with a possible D match to TRBD2 (5 bases). Trimming pared 1 base from V and 3 bases from J, leaving 10 bases between. The V gene's germline CDR1 is SGHAT and CDR2 FQNNGV. This CDR3 spans 14 amino acids. The CDR3 nucleotides read TGTGCCAGCAGCTTAGGGACGGGATTCTACGAGCAGTACTTC. This codes for CASSLGTGFYEQYF.

The rearrangement links TRBV12-5 to TRBJ2-3; TRBD2 aligns across 7 bases. Germline CDR1 LGHNT, CDR2 FRNRAP. There are 16 residues in the CDR3. Unmatched junction bases numbered 8, after V lost 2 bases and J lost 3 bases. This CDR3 reads CASGLYGGSVTDTQYF. The CDR3 nucleotides read TGTGCTAGTGGTTTGTACGGCGGGAGTGTGACAGATACGCAGTATTTT.

V gene TRBV6-1 combines with J gene TRBJ1-6; 7 bases fit TRBD1. The CDR3 has 14 amino acids. Trimming at V came to 7 bases and at J to 7 bases, leaving 7 bases not matched to a gene. Germline V CDR1 and CDR2: MNHNS, SASEGT. The CDR3: CASIPGTENSPLHF. The CDR3 bases are TGTGCCAGCATTCCCGGGACAGAGAATTCACCCCTCCACTTT.

This clone was counted once. The chain employs TRBV5-5 and TRBJ1-3, with D perhaps TRBD1 (5 bases). This CDR3 is built from 14 residues. Germline V lookup: CDR1 SGHKS, CDR2 YYEKEE (reference sequence). The germline V and J ends were trimmed by 4 bases and 13 bases, with 21 bases remaining between them. The CDR3 DNA is TGTGCCAGCAGCCCCCGGATTTCGGGGGAGAAGATATATTTT. It translates to CASSPRISGEKIYF.

The V gene is TRBV5-4, the J gene TRBJ2-7; D not resolved. From germline, CDR1 is SGHNT and CDR2 YYREEE (reference sequence). The ends were cut back, 3 bases at V and 5 bases at J, with 12 bases in the middle. This CDR3 is 13 amino acids long. CDR3 protein: CASSSRSGNEQYF. CDR3 bases: TGTGCCAGCAGCTCCCGTTCGGGTAACGAGCAGTACTTC. Combining the CDR3 with reference TRBV5-4 and TRBJ2-7 gives the whole variable domain ETGVTQSPTHLIKTRGQQVTLRCSSQSGHNTVSWYQQALGQGPQFIFQYYREEENGRGNFPPRFSGLQFPNYSSELNVNALELDDSALYLCASSSRSGNEQYFGPGTRLTVT.

The chain carries TRBV30 and TRBJ2-7; a possible D gene is TRBD2 (5 bases). The ends were cut back, 4 bases at V and 2 bases at J, with 15 bases in the middle. The CDR3 has 14 residues. Germline CDR1 is GTSNPN and CDR2 is SVGIG (reference sequence). CDR3 amino acids: CAWKYGITTYEQYF. In nucleotides, the CDR3 is TGTGCCTGGAAATACGGGATTACCACCTACGAGCAGTACTTC.

This clone was detected a few times. J is TRBJ1-5 and V is TRBV4-1, with D unresolved. The CDR3 contains 16 residues. CDR1 MGHRA and CDR2 YSYEKL come from the germline V gene. V lost 3 bases, J lost 2 bases, and 14 bases lay in between. The CDR3 protein is CASSQGPWKGNQPQHF. The CDR3 DNA reads TGCGCCAGCAGCCAGGGCCCATGGAAGGGCAATCAGCCCCAGCATTTT.

V gene TRBV10-3 combines with J gene TRBJ2-3; D remains unclear. This CDR3 has 14 amino acids. CDR1 and CDR2 from the germline V gene are ENHRY and SYGVKD. Trimming stripped 10 bases from V and 0 bases from J, with 14 bases between. CDR3 DNA sequence: TGTGCCACCTACCGCGGTGGAAGCACAGATACGCAGTATTTT. Its translation is CATYRGGSTDTQYF.

The chain combines TRBV19 with TRBJ2-2, with D hard to call. The germline V and J ends were trimmed by 6 bases and 4 bases, with 12 bases remaining between them. This CDR3 has 14 amino acids. The V gene's germline CDR1 is LNHDA and CDR2 SQIVND (reference sequence). The CDR3, as DNA: TGTGCCAGTAGCCCCAACGCCGGCACCGGGGAGCTGTTTTTT. This gives the protein CASSPNAGTGELFF.

This sequence joins TRBV5-1 and TRBJ2-1, with 7 bases identical to TRBD1. The V and J ends lost 4 bases and 5 bases, in that order; junction bases with no gene match: 3. This CDR3 spans 13 amino acids. Germline V lookup: CDR1 SGHRS, CDR2 YFSETQ. CDR3: CASSPTGNNEQFF. The CDR3 DNA reads as TGCGCCAGCAGCCCGACAGGGAACAATGAGCAGTTCTTC.

The rearrangement joins TRBV13 to TRBJ1-1, with TRBD1 identical over 7 bases. The V segment lost 5 bases and the J segment 5 bases; nucleotides outside the gene matches: 17. The germline CDR1 and CDR2 sequences are PRHDT and FYEKMQ (reference sequence). The CDR3 is 17 amino acids. The DNA of the CDR3 is TGTGCCAGCAGCCCTGCGACAGGGTTGGGGGTTGGGACTGAAGCTTTCTTT. Translating it yields CASSPATGLGVGTEAFF.

A single count supports this clone. This chain uses TRBV5-1 with TRBJ2-7, with a tentative D call TRBD2 (6 bases). Germline CDR1 SGHRS, CDR2 YFSETQ. The CDR3 sequence is 14 residues long. Trimming shortened V by 5 bases and J by 6 bases, and 18 bases separated the two germline ends. CDR3 in DNA: TGCGCCAGCAGTATAGTCGGGGGTACAGTCGAGCAGTACTTC. Residues: CASSIVGGTVEQYF.

The rearrangement joins TRBV18 to TRBJ2-6; D is unresolved. Trimming stripped 1 base from V and 0 bases from J, with 10 bases between. The CDR3 runs 17 residues. From germline, CDR1 is KGHSH and CDR2 LQKENI. The chain's CDR3 is CASSPRAGLSGANVLTF. CDR3 nucleotide sequence: TGTGCCAGCTCACCACGGGCAGGTCTCTCTGGGGCCAACGTCCTGACTTTC.